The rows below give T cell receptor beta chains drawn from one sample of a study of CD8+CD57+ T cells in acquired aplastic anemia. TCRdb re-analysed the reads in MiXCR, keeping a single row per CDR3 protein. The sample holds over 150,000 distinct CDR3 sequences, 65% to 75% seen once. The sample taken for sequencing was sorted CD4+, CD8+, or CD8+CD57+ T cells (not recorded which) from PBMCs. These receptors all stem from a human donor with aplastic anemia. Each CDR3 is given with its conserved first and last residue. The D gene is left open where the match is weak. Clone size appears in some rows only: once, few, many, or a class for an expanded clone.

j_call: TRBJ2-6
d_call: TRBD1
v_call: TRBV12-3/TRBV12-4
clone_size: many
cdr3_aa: CASSPQGAGANVLTF
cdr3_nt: TGTGCCAGCAGTCCCCAGGGGGCTGGGGCCAACGTCCTGACTTTC

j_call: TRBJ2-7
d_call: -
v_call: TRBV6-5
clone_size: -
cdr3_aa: CASRSSGNEQYF
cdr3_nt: TGTGCCAGCAGGTCGTCGGGCAACGAGCAGTACTTC

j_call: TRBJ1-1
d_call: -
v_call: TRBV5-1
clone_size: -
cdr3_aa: CASSFGDMNTEAFF
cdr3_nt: TGCGCCAGCAGCTTCGGGGACATGAACACTGAAGCTTTCTTT

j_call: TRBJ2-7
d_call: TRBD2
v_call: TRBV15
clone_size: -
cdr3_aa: CATSRVAGGTGEQYF
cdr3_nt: TGTGCCACCAGCAGAGTAGCGGGAGGGACGGGCGAGCAGTACTTC

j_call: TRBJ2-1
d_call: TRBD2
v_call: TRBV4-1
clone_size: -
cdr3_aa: CASSQGSGGSYNEQFF
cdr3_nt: TGCGCCAGCAGCCAAGGTAGCGGGGGTTCCTACAATGAGCAGTTCTTC

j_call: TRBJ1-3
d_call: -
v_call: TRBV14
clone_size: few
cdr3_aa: CASSALGGNTIYF
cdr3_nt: TGTGCCAGCAGCGCCCTCGGTGGAAACACCATATATTTT

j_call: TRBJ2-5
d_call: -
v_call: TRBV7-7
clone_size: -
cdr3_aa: CASSTGFQETQYF
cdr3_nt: TGTGCTAGCAGTACAGGCTTCCAAGAGACCCAGTACTTC

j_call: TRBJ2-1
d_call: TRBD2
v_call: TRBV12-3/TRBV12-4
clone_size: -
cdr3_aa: CASRPFPYGRNNEQFF
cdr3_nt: TGTGCCAGCAGACCCTTCCCTTACGGGAGGAACAATGAGCAGTTCTTC

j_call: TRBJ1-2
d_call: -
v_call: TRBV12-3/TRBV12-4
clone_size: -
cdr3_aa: CASSSTATPLYGYTF
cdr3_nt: TGTGCCAGCAGTTCGACAGCAACACCGCTCTATGGCTACACCTTC

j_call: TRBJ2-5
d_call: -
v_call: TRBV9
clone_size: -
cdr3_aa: CASTGGDFMQEAQYF
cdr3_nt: TGTGCCAGCACCGGGGGAGACTTTATGCAAGAGGCCCAGTACTTC

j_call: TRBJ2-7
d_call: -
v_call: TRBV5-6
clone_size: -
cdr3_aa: CASSLNHYEQYF
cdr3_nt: TGTGCCAGCAGCTTGAATCACTACGAGCAGTACTTC

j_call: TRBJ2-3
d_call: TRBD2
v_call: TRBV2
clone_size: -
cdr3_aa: CASSSLPTSGGTDTQYF
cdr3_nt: TGTGCCAGCAGCTCCCTCCCGACTAGCGGGGGCACAGATACGCAGTATTTT

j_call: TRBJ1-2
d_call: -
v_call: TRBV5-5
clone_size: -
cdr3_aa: CASRGATDNYGYTF
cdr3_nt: TGTGCCAGCAGGGGAGCGACAGATAACTATGGCTACACCTTC

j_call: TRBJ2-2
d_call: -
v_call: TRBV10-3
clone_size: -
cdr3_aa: CAISESTPALRGTGELFF
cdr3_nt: TGTGCCATCAGTGAGTCGACTCCAGCGCTCAGAGGGACCGGGGAGCTGTTTTTT

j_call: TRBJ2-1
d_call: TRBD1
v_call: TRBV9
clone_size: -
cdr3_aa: CASSIAGTGYNEQFF
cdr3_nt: TGTGCCAGCAGCATCGCCGGGACAGGCTACAATGAGCAGTTCTTC

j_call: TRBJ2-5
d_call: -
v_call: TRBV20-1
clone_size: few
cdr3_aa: CSATPGEGGQETQYF
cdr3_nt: TGCAGTGCTACCCCGGGAGAGGGGGGCCAAGAGACCCAGTACTTC

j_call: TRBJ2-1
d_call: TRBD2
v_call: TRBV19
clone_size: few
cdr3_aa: CATQAGGSYNEQFF
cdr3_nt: TGTGCCACTCAAGCGGGAGGCTCCTACAATGAGCAGTTCTTC

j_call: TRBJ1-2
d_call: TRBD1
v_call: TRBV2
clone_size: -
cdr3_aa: CASRGSGTDYGYTF
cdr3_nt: TGTGCCAGCAGGGGAAGCGGGACAGACTATGGCTACACCTTC

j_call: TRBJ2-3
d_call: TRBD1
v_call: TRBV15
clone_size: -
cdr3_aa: CATSSNFGTGGAGDTQYF
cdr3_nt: TGTGCCACCAGCAGTAACTTCGGGACAGGGGGCGCGGGAGATACGCAGTATTTT

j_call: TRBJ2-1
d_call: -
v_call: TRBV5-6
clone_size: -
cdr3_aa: CASSLQVGTAGQFF
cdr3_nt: TGTGCCAGCAGCTTGCAGGTTGGGACGGCTGGGCAGTTCTTC

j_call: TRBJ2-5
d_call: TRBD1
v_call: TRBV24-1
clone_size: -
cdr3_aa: CATSDRTGLGETQYF
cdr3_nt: TGTGCCACCAGTGATCGGACAGGGTTGGGGGAGACCCAGTACTTC